This TCR beta chain came from a study of CD8+CD57+ T cells in acquired aplastic anemia. There are 14 residues in the CDR3. V gave up 2 bases and J gave up 0 bases, with 5 bases separating them. Per the germline V gene, CDR1 is SGHVS and CDR2 is FNYEAQ. Individuals selected for sequencing had exhibited CD8+CD57+ cell expansion on flow cytometry. CDR3 and TCR beta VDJ profiling relied on a genomic DNA template. TCRdb called the reads again in MiXCR, with one record for every CDR3 protein. The table includes 220,000 or so distinct CDR3 sequences, about 62% detected once. Sequences were obtained from sorted CD4+, CD8+, or CD8+CD57+ T cells (not recorded which) from PBMCs. The clonotype originates from a human donor with aplastic anemia. The chain joins TRBV7-6 to TRBJ1-3; D unclear. The CDR3 sequence: CASSLLVSGNTIYF. In DNA form, the CDR3 reads TGTGCCAGCAGCTTATTAGTCTCTGGAAACACCATATATTTT.